This T cell receptor (beta chain) is drawn from a study of early T cells in non-severe SARS-CoV-2 infection. Each single cDNA molecule received a unique molecular identifier. TCRdb reprocessed the 5' RACE reads with MiXCR, giving one entry per CDR3 protein. The repertoire holds 25,000 to 35,000 distinct CDR3 sequences, with roughly 6.6% as singletons. This CDR3 contains 11 residues. Trimming removed 4 bases at V and 7 bases at J, with 10 bases between. Germline CDR1 DFQATT, CDR2 SNEGSKA (reference sequence). Specimen: whole blood. This TCR was recovered from an adult who was a healthcare worker with PCR-confirmed SARS-CoV-2 infection or an uninfected control (not recorded which). The chain couples TRBV20-1 to TRBJ1-1; D remains ambiguous. The CDR3 DNA is TGCAGTGCTAACGGGGAAGTTGAAGCTTTCTTT. Translating it yields CSANGEVEAFF.